This T cell receptor (beta chain) was documented in a study of shared clonotypes between healthy human individuals. Study outcomes and limitations: Clonotypes shared by all four sorted-subset donors had higher generation probabilities than non-shared clonotypes.

Clones were read by immunoSEQ multiplex PCR, and TCRdb kept only the in-frame ones, dropping some. The sample has 1.5 million to 2.5 million clones, around 96% seen once. Details on this clone: Its target is unknown.

CD45RO-negative cells were positively selected for CCR7, leaving out terminally differentiated effector memory CD45RA+ cells. In germline, CDR1 is SGHTS, CDR2 YDEGEE. The CDR3 contains 14 residues. Between the trimmed V and J ends, which lost 5 bases and 0 bases, there was a span of 12 bases. Material for sequencing was naive CD8+ T cells sorted from blood. The clonotype comes from a man between 18 and 35 years old in good health. V and J are TRBV5-8 and TRBJ2-7; weak D call: TRBD1 (5 bases). CDR3 protein: CASSLDSSSYEQYF. Written as DNA, the CDR3 is TGTGCCAGCAGTCTCGACAGTAGCTCCTACGAGCAGTACTTC.